This TCR beta chain is drawn from a study of T cell responses to AZD1222 COVID-19 vaccine. Study findings and constraints: Spike-specific TCR breadth and depth grew following two AZD1222 doses. The study reported that nearly half of spike-specific TCRs target unmutated variant regions. Across spike, vaccine-associated CD4 TCRs were found, dominant at 160-218 and 743-854.

As concerns this clone: Its antigen is unidentified.

The repertoire was sequenced with immunoSEQ multiplex PCR; TCRdb's copy has only in-frame clones and lacks some. Altogether 90,000 to 100,000 clones are present, approximately 88% being singletons, with the ten largest covering 14%. The germline gives CDR1 SSHAT, CDR2 FNYEAQ (reference sequence). The CDR3 sequence is 13 residues long. Trimming stripped 8 bases from V and 3 bases from J, with 14 bases between. Pooling was applied to second doses at about 4 or about 12 weeks. The receptor's source is an adult who received the AZD1222 COVID-19 vaccine. This chain uses TRBV7-7 with TRBJ2-7; possibly TRBD1 for D (5 bases). The starting material was peripheral blood, obtained 28 days after the second AZD1222 dose. CDR3 region: CASDDRDLYEQYF. DNA for the CDR3: TGTGCCAGCGATGACAGAGACCTCTACGAGCAGTACTTC.